This TCR beta chain is drawn from a study of control samples from healthy donors and cancer patients. The repertoire was sequenced with immunoSEQ multiplex PCR; TCRdb's copy has only in-frame clones and lacks some. The table has about 140,000 clones, 85% to 95% seen once. Trimming removed 6 bases at V and 5 bases at J, with 13 bases between. CDR1 and CDR2 from the germline V gene are MNHEY and SVGEGT. This CDR3 is 13 amino acids long. The sequence was collected from a man between 35 and 55 years old in good health. The specimen sequenced was blood. The V call is TRBV6-2 or TRBV6-3, the J call TRBJ2-5, with D perhaps TRBD2 (6 bases). The CDR3 DNA reads as TGTGCCAGCAGCCCGACTAGTCACGAGACCCAGTACTTC. This gives the protein CASSPTSHETQYF.